The 28 T cell receptor beta chains listed next were all sequenced from one sample in a study of vaccination effects on CD4 cells after COVID-19. Here immunoSEQ multiplex PCR was the method, and the copy in TCRdb shows in-frame clones only, minus some. The sample holds around 28,000 clones, around 79% seen once. Antigen-specific CD4+ T cells were expanded with viral peptide pools in the ViraFEST assay before sequencing. Culture lasted about ten days before CD4+ T cell isolation. This individual contracted SARS-CoV-2 between March and December 2020, as verified by PCR. Antigens of these TCRs are unknown. Sequencing used CD4+ T cells from PBMCs cultured with HCoV-NL63 spike peptides, obtained before COVID-19 vaccination. The receptors derive from a human donor who had a prior SARS-CoV-2 infection.

V gene TRBV9 combines with J gene TRBJ1-2; perhaps TRBD1 as D (5 bases). Germline CDR1 SGDLS, CDR2 YYNGEE. V lost 0 bases and J lost 4, with 19 bases in between. The CDR3 runs to 17 residues. The CDR3 spells CASSVGAWGDGIYGYTF. As DNA, the CDR3 is TGTGCCAGCAGCGTAGGAGCGTGGGGGGATGGGATCTATGGCTACACCTTC.

This clone turned up a few times. The gene calls are TRBV2 and TRBJ1-1; no reliable D call. Germline assignment: CDR1 SNHLY and CDR2 FYNNEI. The CDR3 runs to 14 residues. V was clipped by 5 bases and J by 6 bases, with 16 bases between them. DNA for the CDR3: TGTGCCAGCAGTCGCCACGATTACGCGGCTGAAGCTTTCTTT. Translated: CASSRHDYAAEAFF.

The V and J genes are TRBV11-3 and TRBJ2-1; D ambiguous. CDR1 SGHNT and CDR2 YENEEA come from the germline V gene. Between the trimmed V and J ends, which lost 4 bases and 10 bases, there was a span of 14 bases. The CDR3 runs 13 residues. This chain's CDR3 is CASSSGSYIEQFF. The CDR3 DNA sequence: TGTGCCAGCAGCTCCGGGTCCTACATCGAGCAGTTCTTC.

This clone appeared a few times. J is TRBJ2-7 and V is TRBV11-3, with 8 bases identical to TRBD2. This CDR3 has 15 amino acids. Germline V gives CDR1 SGHNT, CDR2 YENEEA. J was trimmed by 1 base and V by 3 bases; bases with no gene match: 5. The CDR3 sequence is CASSFLLAGSYEQYF. The CDR3 nucleotides read TGTGCCAGCAGCTTCTTGTTAGCGGGATCCTACGAGCAGTACTTC.

The V call is TRBV21-1, the J call TRBJ1-2; TRBD1, the table's D call, lacks a check against the DNA. TRBV21-1 is a pseudogene locus. The CDR3 has 12 residues. The chain's CDR3 is CASSNKGDGYTF. The CDR3 DNA sequence: TGTGCCAGCAGCAACAAGGGGGATGGCTACACCTTC.

This clone was seen a handful of times. The V call is TRBV7-9, the J call TRBJ2-1; 8 bases map to TRBD2. Per germline, CDR1 SEHNR and CDR2 FQNEAQ (reference sequence). This CDR3 is 17 amino acids long. The V segment lost 4 bases and the J segment 4 bases; nucleotides outside the gene matches: 12. CDR3 nucleotide sequence: TGTGCCAGCAGCTCAGGGAGCATAGCGGGGTCTTACAATGAGCAGTTCTTC. Amino acids: CASSSGSIAGSYNEQFF.

V and J are TRBV12-3 or TRBV12-4 and TRBJ2-7; 9 bases match TRBD1. This CDR3 is built from 13 residues. V shed 8 bases, J shed 2 bases, and the junction held 4 bases outside the gene matches. The CDR3 region is CASGRDRAYEQYF. As DNA, the CDR3 is TGTGCCAGCGGCCGGGACAGGGCCTACGAGCAGTACTTC.

The chain carries TRBV4-2 and TRBJ2-7; D may be TRBD1 (6 bases). The CDR3 length is 15 residues. Germline assignment: CDR1 LGHNA and CDR2 YNFKEQ. V gave up 0 bases and J gave up 2 bases, with 11 bases separating them. CDR3 amino acids: CASSQDPWGPYEQYF. The CDR3 DNA reads TGTGCCAGCAGCCAAGATCCATGGGGGCCCTACGAGCAGTACTTC.

This clone was detected a few times. The chain is built from TRBV5-4 and TRBJ1-2; 9 positions match TRBD1. The CDR3 loop spans 14 amino acids. CDR1 and CDR2 (germline): SGHNT, YYREEE (reference sequence). After removal of 4 bases from V and 7 bases from J, the junction contained 8 bases not matched to a gene. CDR3: CASSLPTGGVGYTF. The CDR3 DNA follows: TGTGCCAGCAGCCTCCCGACAGGGGGGGTTGGCTACACCTTC. Filled out from reference TRBV5-4 and TRBJ1-2, the complete variable domain reads ETGVTQSPTHLIKTRGQQVTLRCSSQSGHNTVSWYQQALGQGPQFIFQYYREEENGRGNFPPRFSGLQFPNYSSELNVNALELDDSALYLCASSLPTGGVGYTFGSGTRLTVV.

This clone appeared once. The CDR3 coding sequence is TGTGCCAGCAGCCAAGCGGGGGTTCGCACTGAAGCTTTCTTT. It translates to CASSQAGVRTEAFF. The rearrangement links TRBV3-1 (or the pseudogene TRBV3-2) to TRBJ1-1, with a tentative D call TRBD1 (5 bases). The CDR3 covers 14 residues. The germline CDR1 and CDR2 sequences are LGHDT and YNNKEL (reference sequence). With 1 base removed from V and 4 bases from J, the gap between germline ends came to 10 bases.

The V and J genes are TRBV5-1 and TRBJ2-7; 8 bases line up with TRBD1. V lost 4 bases, J lost 3 bases, and 9 bases stayed unmatched. CDR3 size: 15 residues. Germline CDR1 reads SGHRS; CDR2 reads YFSETQ. CDR3 sequence reads: CASSPEWTGNYEQYF. CDR3 nucleotides: TGCGCCAGCAGCCCTGAATGGACAGGGAACTACGAGCAGTACTTC.

This clone came up a few times. The J gene is TRBJ2-1, the V gene TRBV7-2, with D possibly being TRBD2 (5 bases). V lost 1 base, J lost 7 bases, and 11 bases lay in between. This CDR3 is 14 amino acids long. Germline CDR1 reads SGHTA; CDR2 reads FQGNSA. Here the CDR3 DNA reads TGTGCCAGCAGCTTAGTTGCAGCGGCAAATGAGCAGTTCTTC. As protein: CASSLVAAANEQFF.

The rearrangement joins TRBV11-1 to TRBJ2-1; TRBD2 is a possible D gene (6 bases). Germline CDR1 SGHAT, CDR2 FQDESV (reference sequence). CDR3 size: 15 residues. V was clipped by 5 bases and J by 8 bases, with 19 bases between them. As DNA, the CDR3 is TGTGCCAGCAGCCCTAGGGTTGGGGGGAGACATGAGCAGTTCTTC. It specifies CASSPRVGGRHEQFF.

A few counts support this clone. V is TRBV2 and J is TRBJ2-3; 7 bases agree with TRBD2. V trimming: 7 bases; J trimming: 2 bases; junction bases outside the gene matches: 9. Per the germline V gene, CDR1 is SNHLY and CDR2 is FYNNEI. The CDR3 extends over 15 amino acids. The CDR3 reads CASNGRSGTTDTQYF. In DNA, the CDR3 is TGTGCCAGCAACGGAAGAAGCGGGACCACAGATACGCAGTATTTT.

This chain links TRBV20-1 with TRBJ2-7; 7 positions match TRBD2. After removal of 3 bases from V and 7 bases from J, the junction contained 0 bases not matched to a gene. Per germline, CDR1 DFQATT and CDR2 SNEGSKA (reference sequence). The CDR3 totals 10 residues. CDR3 in DNA: TGCAGTGCTAGGGGGGGGGAGCAGTACTTC. The encoded protein is CSARGGEQYF.

The CDR3 protein is CASSRTGTYEQYF. The DNA for the CDR3 is TGTGCCAGCTCCCGGACAGGAACCTACGAGCAGTACTTC. The genes are TRBV6-6 and TRBJ2-7, with 7 nucleotides matching TRBD1. This CDR3 has 13 residues. V lost 8 bases, J lost 2 bases, and 6 bases stayed unmatched. The germline gives CDR1 MNHNY, CDR2 SVGAGI (reference sequence).

This clone was seen more than once but under ten times. The chain has TRBV7-8 and TRBJ2-1; D unresolved. The CDR3 length is 14 residues. The germline gives CDR1 SGHVS, CDR2 FQNEAQ. Deletions cut 0 bases from V and 4 bases from J, with 7 bases between. The CDR3 sequence is CASSLARLYNEQFF. For the CDR3, the DNA is TGTGCCAGCAGCTTAGCGCGGCTGTACAATGAGCAGTTCTTC.

CDR3 protein: CASSHRGNSYNEQFF. The CDR3 nucleotides are TGTGCCAGCAGCCACAGGGGTAACTCCTACAATGAGCAGTTCTTC. The chain has TRBV5-4 and TRBJ2-1; TRBD1 matches 7 bases. The CDR3 extends over 15 amino acids. V was pared by 4 bases and J by 0 bases, with 4 bases of the junction left unmatched. CDR1 SGHNT and CDR2 YYREEE come from the germline V gene (reference sequence). Supplemented by reference TRBV5-4 and TRBJ2-1, the full variable domain reads ETGVTQSPTHLIKTRGQQVTLRCSSQSGHNTVSWYQQALGQGPQFIFQYYREEENGRGNFPPRFSGLQFPNYSSELNVNALELDDSALYLCASSHRGNSYNEQFFGPGTRLTVL.

V gene TRBV12-3 or TRBV12-4 combines with J gene TRBJ2-7, with D hard to call. V lost 5 bases to trimming and J lost 9 bases, with 14 bases between them. The CDR3 sequence is 12 residues long. The CDR3 region is CASSPTPRRQYF. As DNA, the CDR3 is TGTGCCAGCAGTCCAACCCCAAGACGGCAGTACTTC.

The chain links TRBV21-1 to TRBJ1-4. TRBV21-1 is given as a pseudogene. The CDR3 extends over 21 amino acids. Written as DNA, the CDR3 is TGTGCCAGCAGCAAAGTAACCGGATGGGATCGGGGGAAACGTACTAATGAAAAACTGTTTTTT. Translation: CASSKVTGWDRGKRTNEKLFF.

This clone was observed a handful of times. This chain links TRBV5-1 with TRBJ2-3; possible D gene TRBD2, 7 bases. The V end lost 0 bases, the J end lost 4 bases, and 15 bases lay between the germline ends. Germline values: CDR1 SGHRS, CDR2 YFSETQ. The CDR3 runs 16 residues. CDR3 DNA sequence: TGCGCCAGCAGCTTGGGGGGGGCGGGAGCCGCAGATACGCAGTATTTT. Translating it yields CASSLGGAGAADTQYF.

The rearrangement uses TRBV18 and TRBJ2-7; TRBD1 is a possible D gene (6 bases). The germline CDR1 and CDR2 sequences are KGHSH and LQKENI. V was trimmed by 3 bases and J by 6 bases, leaving 18 bases between them. The CDR3 is made up of 15 amino acids. The CDR3 DNA is TGTGCCAGCTCACCCCGGGACATACAGATAGGCGAGCAGTACTTC. It is translated as CASSPRDIQIGEQYF.

The CDR3 is CASVERERNEQYF. The DNA for the CDR3 is TGTGCCAGCGTGGAACGGGAGCGGAACGAGCAGTACTTC. The chain carries TRBV6-5 and TRBJ2-7, with a weak D call TRBD2 (6 bases). This CDR3 comprises 13 residues. Germline values: CDR1 MNHEY, CDR2 SVGAGI. The V gene lost 8 bases and the J gene lost 5 bases, with 16 bases spanning the gap.

The chain has TRBV25-1 and TRBJ1-5, with 9 bases aligning to TRBD1. Germline V gene lookup returns CDR1 MGHDK and CDR2 SYGVNS. V shed 6 bases and J 5 bases; nucleotides not matched to a gene: 8. The CDR3 totals 15 residues. CDR3 coding DNA: TGTGCCAGCAGACCGCCGGACAGGGGCTATCAGCCCCAGCATTTT. The encoded protein is CASRPPDRGYQPQHF.

This clone was seen a few times. V is TRBV4-3 and J is TRBJ2-3; D is ambiguous. Trimming took off 0 bases at V and 0 bases at J, with 10 bases between the two ends. Per germline, CDR1 LGHNA and CDR2 YSLEER. The CDR3 consists of 16 residues. CDR3 sequence: CASSQESLVSTDTQYF. In nucleotides, the CDR3 is TGCGCCAGCAGCCAAGAATCGCTGGTAAGCACAGATACGCAGTATTTT.

The chain carries TRBV5-1 and TRBJ2-7, with no clear D. Deletions cut 4 bases from V and 2 bases from J, with 16 bases between. CDR3 length: 15 residues. Germline lookup yields CDR1 SGHRS and CDR2 YFSETQ. DNA of the CDR3: TGCGCCAGCAGCGTCACAATAGACATCACCTACGAGCAGTACTTC. Translating it yields CASSVTIDITYEQYF.

The chain combines TRBV18 with TRBJ1-1; D possibly corresponds to TRBD1 (5 bases). CDR1 and CDR2 (germline): KGHSH, LQKENI. V was clipped by 3 bases and J by 0 bases, with 8 bases between them. The CDR3 is 14 amino acids. For the CDR3, the DNA is TGTGCCAGCTCACCCCAGGGAATGAACACTGAAGCTTTCTTT. Protein sequence: CASSPQGMNTEAFF.

V gene TRBV2 combines with J gene TRBJ2-1; 7 nucleotides match TRBD2. Per germline, CDR1 SNHLY and CDR2 FYNNEI. The trim removed 6 bases at V and 1 base at J, leaving 18 bases unmatched. The CDR3 totals 19 residues. CDR3 protein: CASRGTGRVAGASYNEQFF. The CDR3 region has the DNA TGTGCCAGCAGGGGTACAGGAAGGGTTGCGGGAGCTTCCTACAATGAGCAGTTCTTC.